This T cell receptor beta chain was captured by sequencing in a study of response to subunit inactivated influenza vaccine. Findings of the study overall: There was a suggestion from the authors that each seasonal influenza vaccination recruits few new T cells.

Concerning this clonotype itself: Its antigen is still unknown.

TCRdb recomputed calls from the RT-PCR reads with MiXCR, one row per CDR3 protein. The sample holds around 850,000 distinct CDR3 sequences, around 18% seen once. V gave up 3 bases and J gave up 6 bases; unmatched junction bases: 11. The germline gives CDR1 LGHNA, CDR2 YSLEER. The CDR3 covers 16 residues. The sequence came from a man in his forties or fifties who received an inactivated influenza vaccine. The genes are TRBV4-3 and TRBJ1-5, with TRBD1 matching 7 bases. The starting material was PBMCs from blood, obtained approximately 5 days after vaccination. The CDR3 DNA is TGCGCCAGCAGCCAGGACCGTGACAGGGCCCGTCAGCCCCAGCATTTT. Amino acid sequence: CASSQDRDRARQPQHF.